One sample yielded the 32 T cell receptor beta chains listed below, sequenced in a study of shared clonotypes between healthy human individuals. Assay used: immunoSEQ multiplex PCR; TCRdb lists only in-frame clones, some missing. The sample consists of millions of clones, more than 80% of them appearing once. Sequencing was carried out using naive CD4+ T cells sorted from blood. Subset indicated: CD45RA+ positively selected. All receptors derive from a man younger than 35 in good health.

V usage is TRBV10-3 and J usage is TRBJ1-1; D gene ambiguous. V was trimmed by 9 bases and J by 0 bases, leaving 14 bases between them. This CDR3 contains 14 residues. Looked up from germline, CDR1 is ENHRY and CDR2 is SYGVKD. The CDR3 sequence: CAISNGNVNTEAFF. In nucleotides, the CDR3 is TGTGCCATATCTAACGGGAACGTGAACACTGAAGCTTTCTTT.

The CDR3 nucleotides are TGTGCCAGCAGTGAAAGGCGGTTTCAAGGCTACACCTTC. As protein: CASSERRFQGYTF. This chain uses TRBV2 with TRBJ1-2; D is unclear. Germline-derived CDR1 and CDR2 are SNHLY and FYNNEI. This CDR3 has 13 residues. Deletions cut 2 bases from V and 8 bases from J, with 12 bases between.

The chain recombines TRBV7-3 with TRBJ2-3, with D perhaps given as TRBD1 or TRBD2 (6 bases each). V was cut by 3 bases and J by 4 bases, with 14 bases left in between. The CDR3 has 15 amino acids. The germline CDR1 and CDR2 sequences are SGHTA and FQGTGA. The CDR3 coding sequence is TGTGCCAGCAGCTTTGAGGGGGGTAAGGCAGATACGCAGTATTTT. Amino acids: CASSFEGGKADTQYF.

V is TRBV30 and J is TRBJ1-2; the D is unclear. CDR1 and CDR2 (germline): GTSNPN, SVGIG (reference sequence). Trimming left V 0 bases short and J 6 bases short, with 11 bases between. There are 13 residues in the CDR3. The CDR3: CAWSVRRDNGYTF. CDR3 DNA: TGTGCCTGGAGTGTACGCAGAGACAATGGCTACACCTTC.

The chain uses TRBV5-1 and TRBJ2-2, with 7 bases identical to TRBD2. Trimming cost V 4 bases and J 0 bases; bases outside gene matches: 6. Germline CDR1 and CDR2: SGHRS and YFSETQ. The CDR3 consists of 16 residues. The chain's CDR3 is CASSNHGRTNTGELFF. CDR3 DNA: TGCGCCAGCAGCAACCACGGGAGGACGAACACCGGGGAGCTGTTTTTT. The whole variable domain, filled in from reference TRBV5-1 and TRBJ2-2, reads KAGVTQTPRYLIKTRGQQVTLSCSPISGHRSVSWYQQTPGQGLQFLFEYFSETQRNKGNFPGRFSGRQFSNSRSEMNVSTLELGDSALYLCASSNHGRTNTGELFFGEGSRLTVL.

This clone has a single count. The sample holds other DNA sequences that translate to the same CDR3. The chain's CDR3 is CASSQAWDSGANVLTF. The CDR3 DNA reads as TGCGCCAGCAGCCAGGCTTGGGACTCTGGGGCCAACGTCCTGACTTTC. The rearrangement links TRBV4-3 to TRBJ2-6, with D unresolved. The V end was cut by 3 bases, the J end by 0 bases, with 9 bases between. Looked up from germline, CDR1 is LGHNA and CDR2 is YSLEER. The length of the CDR3 is 16 residues.

The V gene is TRBV29-1, the J gene TRBJ1-2; D is ambiguous. Looked up from germline, CDR1 is SQVTM and CDR2 is ANQGSEA. CDR3 length: 13 amino acids. Trimming left V 7 bases short and J 4 bases short, with 16 bases between. This CDR3 is CSALGVVSYGYTF. The CDR3 nucleotides read TGCAGCGCCCTTGGGGTAGTGAGCTATGGCTACACCTTC.

V usage is TRBV10-3 and J usage is TRBJ1-3; the D gene is possibly TRBD1 (6 bases). Germline lookup yields CDR1 ENHRY and CDR2 SYGVKD. The CDR3 consists of 15 residues. The germline V and J ends were trimmed by 10 bases and 0 bases, with 16 bases remaining between them. The CDR3 bases are TGTGCCACTTTACAGGGACCCAGCTCTGGAAACACCATATATTTT. It translates to CATLQGPSSGNTIYF.

This chain connects TRBV21-1 to TRBJ2-2; no check of the table's D call, TRBD2, against the DNA was made. TRBV21-1 constitutes a pseudogene. The CDR3 covers 15 residues. CDR3 sequence reads: CASSPRREGSGELFF. DNA for the CDR3: TGTGCCAGCAGCCCCCGGAGGGAGGGCAGCGGGGAGCTGTTTTTT.

The rearrangement links TRBV2 to TRBJ2-6; D remains ambiguous. The V gene lost 7 bases and the J gene lost 2 bases, with 9 bases spanning the gap. CDR1 and CDR2 from the germline V gene are SNHLY and FYNNEI. CDR3 length equals 14 residues. For the CDR3, the DNA is TGTGCCAGCATCACCACCGCTGGGGCCAACGTCCTGACTTTC. It specifies CASITTAGANVLTF.

In the case of this clone: The same CDR3 can be traced to other DNA sequences in this sample. The rearrangement joins TRBV4-3 to TRBJ2-1; D unclear. Trimming took 0 bases from V and 1 from J, leaving 7 bases between them. The CDR3 consists of 15 residues. Germline CDR1 reads LGHNA; CDR2 reads YSLEER. The CDR3 spells CASSQDGRSYNEQFF. Here the CDR3 DNA reads TGCGCCAGCAGCCAAGACGGGCGATCCTACAATGAGCAGTTCTTC.

V gene TRBV6-6 combines with J gene TRBJ1-5; D is unresolved. Between the trimmed V and J ends, which lost 0 bases and 2 bases, there was a span of 8 bases. CDR1 MNHNY and CDR2 SVGAGI come from the germline V gene (reference sequence). The CDR3 is 15 residues long. CDR3 loop: CASSYSSPGNQPQHF. The CDR3 coding sequence is TGTGCCAGCAGTTACTCAAGTCCAGGCAATCAGCCCCAGCATTTT.

The chain is built from TRBV4-1 and TRBJ2-5, with a possible D match to TRBD1 (6 bases). The CDR3 is 16 residues long. V dropped 4 bases and J dropped 3 bases, with 18 bases sitting between them. Per germline, CDR1 MGHRA and CDR2 YSYEKL. This chain's CDR3 is CASSLWAGGGEETQYF. The DNA for the CDR3 is TGCGCCAGCAGCCTGTGGGCTGGGGGCGGCGAAGAGACCCAGTACTTC.

The rearrangement uses TRBV6-6 and TRBJ1-1; D is possibly TRBD1 (6 bases). From germline, CDR1 is MNHNY and CDR2 SVGAGI (reference sequence). Trimming pared 2 bases from V and 11 bases from J, leaving 12 bases between. CDR3 size: 12 residues. The CDR3 region is CASSYVFQGAFF. The CDR3 nucleotides are TGTGCCAGCAGTTACGTATTTCAGGGGGCTTTCTTT.

CDR3 nucleotides: TGTGCCATCAGTGAAGGGATGAACACCGGGGAGCTGTTTTTT. Residues: CAISEGMNTGELFF. This rearrangement joins TRBV10-3 to TRBJ2-2; D remains unclear. The CDR3 sequence is 14 residues long. V dropped 3 bases and J dropped 1 base, with 6 bases sitting between them. Germline-derived CDR1 and CDR2 are ENHRY and SYGVKD.

The chain recombines TRBV2 with TRBJ2-1; D is possibly TRBD1 (5 bases). Trimming took 1 base from V and 9 from J, leaving 10 bases between them. The CDR3 loop spans 13 amino acids. The V gene's germline CDR1 is SNHLY and CDR2 FYNNEI. CDR3 amino acids: CASSEEGMSEQFF. In nucleotides, the CDR3 is TGTGCCAGCAGTGAAGAGGGGATGAGTGAGCAGTTCTTC.

As for this clone: Other DNA sequences in this sample translate to the same CDR3. The chain recombines TRBV18 with TRBJ2-5, with a tentative D call TRBD2 (6 bases). The length of the CDR3 is 13 residues. Germline assignment: CDR1 KGHSH and CDR2 LQKENI. The V end lost 6 bases, the J end lost 1 base, and 9 bases lay between the germline ends. Here the CDR3 reads CASSPGVQETQYF. The CDR3 DNA follows: TGTGCCAGCTCCCCGGGGGTCCAAGAGACCCAGTACTTC.

The chain combines TRBV10-3 with TRBJ2-3; a possible D gene is TRBD2 (6 bases). The CDR3 consists of 14 residues. Germline values: CDR1 ENHRY, CDR2 SYGVKD. V was shortened by 2 bases and J by 10 bases, with 16 bases between the two germline ends. The CDR3 here is CAISEGGAGEAQYF. In DNA, the CDR3 is TGTGCCATCAGTGAGGGTGGCGCTGGGGAGGCGCAGTATTTT.

This rearrangement joins TRBV7-2 to TRBJ2-7; the D gene is possibly TRBD2 (6 bases). Germline CDR1 SGHTA, CDR2 FQGNSA. Trimming pared 0 bases from V and 1 base from J, leaving 19 bases between. The CDR3 loop spans 18 amino acids. CDR3 nucleotides: TGTGCCAGCAGCTTAGCGGGACTGGGCTCCTCGGCTTCCTACGAGCAGTACTTC. It specifies CASSLAGLGSSASYEQYF.

The V and J genes are TRBV28 and TRBJ1-2; possible D gene TRBD1, 5 bases. Germline V lookup: CDR1 MDHEN, CDR2 SYDVKM. Trimming pared 4 bases from V and 4 bases from J, leaving 22 bases between. The CDR3 loop spans 17 amino acids. CDR3 in amino acids: CASSSFFGGRELYGYTF. The CDR3 DNA follows: TGTGCCAGCAGTTCTTTTTTCGGGGGGAGAGAGCTCTATGGCTACACCTTC.

A few counts support this clone. Distinct nucleotide sequences in the sample also encode this CDR3. The chain carries TRBV28 and TRBJ1-5; no clear D gene. CDR3 length equals 12 residues. Between the trimmed V and J ends, which lost 3 bases and 5 bases, there was a span of 5 bases. Germline V gene sequence: CDR1 MDHEN, CDR2 SYDVKM. The CDR3 DNA sequence: TGTGCCAGCAGTTTCCGGGATCAGCCCCAGCATTTT. Translated: CASSFRDQPQHF.

V usage is TRBV7-9 and J usage is TRBJ1-5; D call uncertain. The CDR3 spans 13 residues. Trimming took 4 bases from V and 4 from J, leaving 8 bases between them. Germline assignment: CDR1 SEHNR and CDR2 FQNEAQ (reference sequence). CDR3 amino acids: CASSWGLNQPQHF. For the CDR3, the DNA is TGTGCCAGCAGCTGGGGTTTAAATCAGCCCCAGCATTTT.

This clone was detected only once. Additional DNA sequences in this sample encode the identical CDR3. The V and J genes are TRBV5-1 and TRBJ2-5; possibly TRBD1 for D (6 bases). V was pared by 4 bases and J by 3 bases, with 10 bases between. The germline CDR1 and CDR2 sequences are SGHRS and YFSETQ. The CDR3 runs to 13 residues. CDR3 residues: CASSHRVEETQYF. As DNA, the CDR3 is TGCGCCAGCAGCCACAGGGTTGAAGAGACCCAGTACTTC.

About this clone: Other DNA sequences in the sample encode the same CDR3. The CDR3 DNA reads TGTGCCAGCAGTGAAGCGCTCAGCTCTGGAAACACCATATATTTT. Translation gives CASSEALSSGNTIYF. V gene TRBV6-1 combines with J gene TRBJ1-3; no clear D. Deletions cut 0 bases from V and 0 bases from J, with 6 bases between. The V gene's germline CDR1 is MNHNS and CDR2 SASEGT. The CDR3 is made up of 15 amino acids.

V and J are TRBV27 and TRBJ1-6, with 7 bases that match TRBD1. CDR3 length: 14 amino acids. V dropped 6 bases and J dropped 4; count of bases not matched to a gene: 3. Germline CDR1 and CDR2: MNHEY and SMNVEV (reference sequence). The CDR3 sequence: CASRRQGYNSPLHF. CDR3 in DNA: TGTGCCAGCAGGCGACAGGGATATAATTCACCCCTCCACTTT.

V and J are TRBV30 and TRBJ2-3; 8 bases align to TRBD2. The CDR3 covers 12 residues. The germline V gene encodes CDR1 GTSNPN and CDR2 SVGIG (reference sequence). Losses at the gene ends were 8 bases for V and 1 base for J; bases not matched to a gene: 2. This CDR3 reads CAPGGGTDTQYF. CDR3 coding DNA: TGTGCCCCGGGGGGGGGCACAGATACGCAGTATTTT.

On this clone: In this CDR3 the conserved last residue, phenylalanine or tryptophan, is missing, so a read error is likely. The CDR3 sequence is CASSLALRANSPLHS. The DNA for the CDR3 is TGTGCCAGCAGTTTAGCCCTAAGGGCTAATTCACCCCTCCACTCT. This chain links TRBV28 with TRBJ1-6, with no clear D. The CDR3 has 15 amino acids. Germline CDR1 and CDR2: MDHEN and SYDVKM. V lost 2 bases and J 6 bases, leaving 11 bases between the germline ends.

The chain has TRBV11-2 and TRBJ2-3; 7 bases fit TRBD2. In germline, CDR1 is SGHAT, CDR2 FQNNGV. CDR3 size: 14 residues. V shed 5 bases, J shed 0 bases, and the junction held 2 bases outside the gene matches. The CDR3 here is CASSQGGSTDTQYF. CDR3 DNA sequence: TGTGCCAGCAGCCAGGGAGGGAGCACAGATACGCAGTATTTT.

The chain links TRBV7-3 to TRBJ2-1; D may correspond to TRBD1 or TRBD2 (5 bases each). The CDR3 loop spans 16 amino acids. Per germline, CDR1 SGHTA and CDR2 FQGTGA. Trimming left V 5 bases short and J 4 bases short, with 18 bases between. The CDR3 sequence: CASSLGSGPGYNEQFF. DNA for the CDR3: TGTGCCAGCAGCCTCGGATCGGGGCCCGGGTACAATGAGCAGTTCTTC.

V is TRBV9 and J is TRBJ2-3; D ambiguous. The CDR3 contains 11 residues. Germline V gene data show CDR1 as SGDLS and CDR2 as YYNGEE. Trimming shortened V by 2 bases and J by 8 bases, and 6 bases separated the two germline ends. The CDR3 DNA follows: TGTGCCAGCAGCGTCTCCCGTACGCAGTATTTT. Translation: CASSVSRTQYF.

The V and J genes are TRBV6-1 and TRBJ1-1; TRBD1 is a possible D gene (5 bases). The CDR3 has 13 residues. V lost 1 base, J lost 7 bases, and 10 bases lay in between. Germline-derived CDR1 and CDR2 are MNHNS and SASEGT. Here the CDR3 DNA reads TGTGCCAGCAGTGAAGGTAGGACATTTGAAGCTTTCTTT. Translated, it gives CASSEGRTFEAFF.

The V gene is TRBV19, the J gene TRBJ2-7; 7 bases line up with TRBD1. CDR1 is LNHDA, CDR2 SQIVND, per germline (reference sequence). V trimming: 5 bases; J trimming: 1 base; junction bases outside the gene matches: 11. The CDR3 contains 16 residues. The CDR3 DNA is TGTGCCAGTAGTGCCCTCCAGGGGGATAGATCCTACGAGCAGTACTTC. It codes for CASSALQGDRSYEQYF.